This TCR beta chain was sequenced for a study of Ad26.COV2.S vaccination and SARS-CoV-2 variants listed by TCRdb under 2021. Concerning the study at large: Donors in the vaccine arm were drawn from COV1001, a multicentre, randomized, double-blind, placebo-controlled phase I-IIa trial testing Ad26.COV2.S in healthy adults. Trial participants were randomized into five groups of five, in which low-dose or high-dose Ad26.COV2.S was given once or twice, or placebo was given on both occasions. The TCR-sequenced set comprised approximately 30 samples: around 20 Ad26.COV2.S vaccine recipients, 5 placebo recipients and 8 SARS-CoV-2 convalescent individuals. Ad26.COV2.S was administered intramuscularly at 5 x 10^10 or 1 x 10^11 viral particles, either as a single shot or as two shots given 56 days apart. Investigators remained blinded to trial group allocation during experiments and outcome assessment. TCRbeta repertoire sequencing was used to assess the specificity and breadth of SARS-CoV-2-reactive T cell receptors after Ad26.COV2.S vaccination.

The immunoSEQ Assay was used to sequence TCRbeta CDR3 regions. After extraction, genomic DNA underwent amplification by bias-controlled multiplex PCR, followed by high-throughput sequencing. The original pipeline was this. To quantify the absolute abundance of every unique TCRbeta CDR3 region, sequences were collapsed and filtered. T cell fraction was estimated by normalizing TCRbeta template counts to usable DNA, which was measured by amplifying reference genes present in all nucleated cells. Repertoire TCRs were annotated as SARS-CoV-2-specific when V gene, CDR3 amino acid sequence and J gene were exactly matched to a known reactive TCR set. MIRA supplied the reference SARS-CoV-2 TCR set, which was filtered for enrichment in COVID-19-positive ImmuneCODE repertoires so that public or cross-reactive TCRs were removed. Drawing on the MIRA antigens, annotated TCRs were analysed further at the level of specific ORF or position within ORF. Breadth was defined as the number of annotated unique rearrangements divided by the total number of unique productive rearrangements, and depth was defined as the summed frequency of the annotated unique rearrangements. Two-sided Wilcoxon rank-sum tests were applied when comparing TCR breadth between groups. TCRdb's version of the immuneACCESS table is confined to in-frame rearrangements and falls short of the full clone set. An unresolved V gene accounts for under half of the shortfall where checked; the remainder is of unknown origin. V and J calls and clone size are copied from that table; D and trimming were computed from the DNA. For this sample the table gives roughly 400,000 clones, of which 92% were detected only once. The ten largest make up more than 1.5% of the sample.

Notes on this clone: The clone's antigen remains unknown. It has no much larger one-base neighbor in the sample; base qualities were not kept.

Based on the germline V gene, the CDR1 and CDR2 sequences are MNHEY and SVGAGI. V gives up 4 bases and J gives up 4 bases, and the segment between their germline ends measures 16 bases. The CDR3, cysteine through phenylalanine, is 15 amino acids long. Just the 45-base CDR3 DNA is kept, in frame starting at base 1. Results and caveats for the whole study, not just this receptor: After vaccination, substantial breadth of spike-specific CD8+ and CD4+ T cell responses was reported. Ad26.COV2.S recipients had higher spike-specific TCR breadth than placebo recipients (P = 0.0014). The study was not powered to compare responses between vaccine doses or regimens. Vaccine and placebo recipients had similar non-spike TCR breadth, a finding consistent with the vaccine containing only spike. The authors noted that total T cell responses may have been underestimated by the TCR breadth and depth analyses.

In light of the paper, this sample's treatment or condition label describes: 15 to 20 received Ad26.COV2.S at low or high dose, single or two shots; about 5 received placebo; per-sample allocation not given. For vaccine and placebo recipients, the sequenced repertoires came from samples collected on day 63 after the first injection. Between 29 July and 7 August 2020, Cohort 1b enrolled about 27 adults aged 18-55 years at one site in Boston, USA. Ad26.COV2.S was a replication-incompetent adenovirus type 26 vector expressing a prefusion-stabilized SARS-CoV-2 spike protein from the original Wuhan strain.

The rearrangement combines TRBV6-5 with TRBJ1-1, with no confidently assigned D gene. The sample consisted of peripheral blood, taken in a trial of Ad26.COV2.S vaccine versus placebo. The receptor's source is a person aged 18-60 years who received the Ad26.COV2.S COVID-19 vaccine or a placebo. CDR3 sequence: CASSLDGHRSTEAFF. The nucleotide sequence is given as TGTGCCAGCAGTTTGGACGGCCATCGTTCCACTGAAGCTTTCTTT.